This T cell receptor beta chain was obtained from a study of OX40 agonist ivuxolimab in advanced cancers. Regarding the study in general: The costimulatory receptor OX40 (CD134) was targeted by ivuxolimab, a fully human IgG2 agonistic monoclonal antibody. Intravenous ivuxolimab was administered to patients every 2 weeks at six dose levels: 0.01, 0.1, 0.3, 1.5, 3 and 10 mg/kg. Of the approximately 50 dose-escalation patients, hepatocellular carcinoma was present in approximately 20, melanoma in roughly 15, renal cell carcinoma in 9 and head and neck cancer in 9. In the dose-escalation cohort, 82.7% of patients were male, and the mean age was approximately 60 years with a range of roughly 20 to 80. Prior anti-PD-1, anti-PD-L1 or anti-CTLA-4 therapy was permitted, and checkpoint inhibitors had been received by around 40% of dose-escalation patients. Partial responses occurred in three dose-escalation patients, of whom one had hepatocellular carcinoma and two had cutaneous melanoma. The point of sequencing TCRbeta in the periphery was to test whether ivuxolimab changed TCR sequence diversity and drove clonal T-cell expansion. The paper covers the monotherapy dose-escalation part of the phase I ivuxolimab trial, which included N ≈ 54 patients. Beyond this particular receptor, the publication reports: At doses of 0.1 to 3.0 mg/kg, clonal expansion of both CD4+ and CD8+ T cells in blood was seen between baseline and week 6. Low levels of normalized T-cell clonal expansion were also seen in some patients who did not respond. Which antigens the clonally expanded peripheral T cells were specific for was not determined. After ivuxolimab, more expanded clones were found on average in CD8+ T cells than in CD4+ T cells. In partial responders in the 0.1-3.0 mg/kg groups, normalized peripheral clonal expansion was found to be among the lowest, especially among CD8+ T cells.

The trial excluded patients who had a history of autoimmune disease or who were on systemic immunosuppression. Peripheral blood for TCR sequencing was collected from all dose cohorts at baseline, on cycle 4 day 1, and on cycle 7 day 1. The samples were drawn from a first-in-human, open-label, multicenter phase I dose-escalation trial of ivuxolimab. The trial enrolled adults with locally advanced or metastatic head and neck squamous cell, hepatocellular, melanoma or renal cell carcinoma. Before TCR sequencing, CD4+ and CD8+ T cells were separately sorted from peripheral blood. For sequencing of the TCRbeta CDR3 region, genomic DNA was extracted from the sorted cells. TCRbeta CDR3 regions were sequenced using the immunoSEQ Assay. TCRdb obtained this table from immuneACCESS and retained in-frame rearrangements with V and J assigned. These tables miss some clones; where compared with another copy, unresolved V genes account for less than half of the shortfall, and the remainder is unexplained. Within this sample are about 88,000 clones, with more than 70% of them counted one time only. Of the sample, roughly 0.22% is held by the ten largest clones.

With regard to this clone: The clone's antigen remains unknown. Nothing much larger sits one base from this clone, and base qualities are not available.

The CDR3 starts with the cysteine, ends with the phenylalanine, and has 15 residues. Only CDR3 DNA remains: 45 bases, in frame from the first base. V loses 0 bases of germline sequence and J loses 4 bases, and the interval between the two ends is 10 bases. According to the germline V gene, CDR1 reads MNHNS and CDR2 reads SASEGT. Sequencing was performed on CD4+ or CD8+ T cells sorted from blood, taken in a trial of the OX40 agonist ivuxolimab. The V gene is TRBV6-1 and the J gene is TRBJ1-5, with TRBD1 as a weak D call on 5 bases. The origin of this receptor is an adult with an advanced solid tumor such as melanoma, head and neck, liver or kidney cancer. Read as DNA, the sequence is TGTGCCAGCAGTGAAGCGGGATGGGGGAATCAGCCCCAGCATTTT. Its translation reads: CASSEAGWGNQPQHF.